The 12 T cell receptor beta chains reported below all come from one sample, sequenced in a study of blood T cell repertoires in COVID-19. Clones were read by immunoSEQ multiplex PCR, and TCRdb kept only the in-frame ones, dropping some. This table has around 370,000 clones, roughly 90% appearing once. Sequencing was carried out using peripheral blood. Every receptor here comes from a woman aged 70-85 years with COVID-19, enrolled during active disease.

The V gene is TRBV11-3, the J gene TRBJ2-3; D is undetermined. The length of the CDR3 is 15 residues. V lost 1 base and J lost 2, with 10 bases in between. Germline loops: CDR1 SGHNT, CDR2 YENEEA. In DNA, the CDR3 is TGTGCCAGCAGCTTAGGAAGCCAATACACAGATACGCAGTATTTT. This codes for CASSLGSQYTDTQYF.

This chain connects TRBV27 to TRBJ2-4, with D maybe TRBD2 (7 bases). V lost 2 bases, J lost 0 bases, and 8 bases lay in between. The CDR3 spans 15 residues. CDR1 and CDR2 (germline): MNHEY, SMNVEV (reference sequence). CDR3 coding DNA: TGTGCCAGCAGTTTAGCGGGGGCAGCCAAAAACATTCAGTACTTC. It specifies CASSLAGAAKNIQYF.

The V gene is TRBV2, the J gene TRBJ2-7; possibly TRBD2 for D (5 bases). Trimming cost V 1 base and J 0 bases, with 10 bases left between them. CDR1 and CDR2 from the germline V gene are SNHLY and FYNNEI. This CDR3 spans 15 amino acids. The CDR3 is CASSEGTGYSYEQYF. The CDR3 DNA sequence: TGTGCCAGCAGTGAAGGTACGGGGTACTCCTACGAGCAGTACTTC. The entire variable domain, with the rest obtained from reference TRBV2 and TRBJ2-7, is as follows: EPEVTQTPSHQVTQMGQEVILRCVPISNHLYFYWYRQILGQKVEFLVSFYNNEISEKSEIFDDQFSVERPDGSNFTLKIRSTKLEDSAMYFCASSEGTGYSYEQYFGPGTRLTVT.

V and J are TRBV10-3 and TRBJ1-2; no firm D call. This CDR3 region has 13 residues. Germline V gene data show CDR1 as ENHRY and CDR2 as SYGVKD. The V end lost 7 bases, the J end lost 2 bases, and 11 bases lay between the germline ends. CDR3 nucleotides: TGTGCCATCAAAGAGGGCGACAACTATGGCTACACCTTC. Amino acids: CAIKEGDNYGYTF.

The chain links TRBV28 to TRBJ1-5, with TRBD1 identical over 7 bases. Trimming cost V 7 bases and J 6 bases; bases outside gene matches: 6. Per the germline V gene, CDR1 is MDHEN and CDR2 is SYDVKM. This CDR3 has 13 residues. Here the CDR3 DNA reads TGTGCCAGCACTCTCTCAGGGGGTCAGCCCCAGCATTTT. It is translated as CASTLSGGQPQHF.

The rearrangement uses TRBV18 and TRBJ2-1; 8 nucleotides agree with TRBD2. Germline V gene sequence: CDR1 KGHSH, CDR2 LQKENI. With 2 bases clipped from V and 4 bases from J, the junction kept 7 bases outside the gene matches. This CDR3 spans 16 amino acids. The CDR3 reads CASSPKTGGLYNEQFF. In DNA, the CDR3 is TGTGCCAGCTCACCAAAAACGGGAGGGCTATACAATGAGCAGTTCTTC.

This chain uses TRBV30 with TRBJ1-2, with 8 positions matching TRBD1. The CDR3 contains 14 residues. The germline CDR1 and CDR2 sequences are GTSNPN and SVGIG (reference sequence). J lost 7 bases, V lost 1 base, and 8 bases had no gene match. This chain's CDR3 is CAWSGRQGLVGYTF. The CDR3 DNA reads as TGTGCCTGGAGTGGCAGACAGGGGCTCGTTGGCTACACCTTC.

The rearrangement joins TRBV7-9 to TRBJ2-1, with D unclear. Germline values: CDR1 SEHNR, CDR2 FQNEAQ (reference sequence). CDR3 length: 13 residues. V lost 6 bases, J lost 0 bases, and 6 bases lay in between. In nucleotides, the CDR3 is TGTGCCAGCAGGGCTAGCTCCTACAATGAGCAGTTCTTC. Protein: CASRASSYNEQFF.

V is TRBV13 and J is TRBJ2-5; 10 bases match TRBD1. V trimming: 5 bases; J trimming: 4 bases; junction bases outside the gene matches: 4. The CDR3 loop spans 14 amino acids. The V gene's germline CDR1 is PRHDT and CDR2 FYEKMQ (reference sequence). The CDR3 is CASSLRTGGETQYF. The CDR3 DNA sequence: TGTGCCAGCAGCCTCCGGACAGGGGGAGAGACCCAGTACTTC.

This clone was recorded once. The J gene is TRBJ2-3, the V gene TRBV12-3 or TRBV12-4; a weak D match, TRBD1 (5 bases). Trimming left V 6 bases short and J 5 bases short, with 12 bases between. The CDR3 length is 13 residues. This CDR3 is CASRATGIDTQYF. The CDR3 DNA reads TGTGCCAGCAGAGCTACAGGAATAGATACGCAGTATTTT.

V is TRBV11-2 and J is TRBJ2-7, with a possible D match to TRBD1 (6 bases). CDR3 length equals 15 residues. Trimming shortened V by 0 bases and J by 4 bases, and 13 bases separated the two germline ends. CDR1 and CDR2 (germline): SGHAT, FQNNGV. This CDR3 is CASSLETVGQYEQYF. Here the CDR3 DNA reads TGTGCCAGCAGCTTAGAGACAGTGGGACAATACGAGCAGTACTTC.

This clone was counted between two and nine times. The J gene is TRBJ1-4, the V gene TRBV19, with TRBD1 as a possible D gene (6 bases). The V end lost 5 bases, the J end lost 12 bases, and 16 bases lay between the germline ends. In germline, CDR1 is LNHDA, CDR2 SQIVND (reference sequence). The CDR3 is 13 amino acids. The CDR3 loop is CASSSGQFTELFF. The CDR3, as DNA: TGTGCCAGTAGTTCCGGACAGTTTACGGAACTGTTTTTT.